This paragraph covers one T cell receptor (beta chain) sequence. Its antigen remains unknown. This sample stems from a study of cytomegalovirus exposure and HLA in healthy donors. The germline V gene has CDR1 SGHRS and CDR2 YFSETQ. The CDR3 spans 14 residues. V was shortened by 5 bases and J by 7 bases, with 13 bases between the two germline ends. PCR employed 60 Vbeta and 13 Jbeta primers. Only in-frame clones appear in the TCRdb table, and some are missing; sequencing was by immunoSEQ multiplex PCR. The sample comprises about 120,000 clones, 75% to 90% of which are singletons, and more than 8% rests with the top ten. Study findings and constraints: The authors assumed roughly uniform sequencing depth across donors for presence/absence analyses.

The clonotype was recovered from a female donor in good health and CMV-seropositive. The V and J genes are TRBV5-1 and TRBJ1-6; D gene unclear. Input material: PBMCs. The CDR3 loop reads CASREETTNSPLHF. CDR3 coding DNA: TGCGCCAGCAGGGAGGAGACAACCAATTCACCCCTCCACTTT.